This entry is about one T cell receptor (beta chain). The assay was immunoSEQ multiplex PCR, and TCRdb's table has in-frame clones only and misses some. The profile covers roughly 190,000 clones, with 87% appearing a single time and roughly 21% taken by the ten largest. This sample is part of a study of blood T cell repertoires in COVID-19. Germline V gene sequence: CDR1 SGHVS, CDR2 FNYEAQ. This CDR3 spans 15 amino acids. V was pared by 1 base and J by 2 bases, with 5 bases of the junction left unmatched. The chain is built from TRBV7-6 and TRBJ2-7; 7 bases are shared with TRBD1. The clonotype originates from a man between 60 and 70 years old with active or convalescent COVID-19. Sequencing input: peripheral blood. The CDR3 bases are TGTGCCAGCAGCTTAGGGGGTACAGGGGCCTACGAGCAGTACTTC. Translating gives CASSLGGTGAYEQYF.